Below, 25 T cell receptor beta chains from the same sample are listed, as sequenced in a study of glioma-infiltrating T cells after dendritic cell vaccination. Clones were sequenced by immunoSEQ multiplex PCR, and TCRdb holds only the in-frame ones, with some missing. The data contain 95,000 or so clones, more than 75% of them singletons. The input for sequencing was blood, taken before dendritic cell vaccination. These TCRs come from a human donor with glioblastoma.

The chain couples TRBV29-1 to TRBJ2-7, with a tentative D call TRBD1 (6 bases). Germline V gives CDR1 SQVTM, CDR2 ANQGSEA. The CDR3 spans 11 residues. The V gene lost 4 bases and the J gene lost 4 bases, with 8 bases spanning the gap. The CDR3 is CSVGGGYEQYF. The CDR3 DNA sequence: TGCAGCGTTGGAGGGGGATACGAGCAGTACTTC.

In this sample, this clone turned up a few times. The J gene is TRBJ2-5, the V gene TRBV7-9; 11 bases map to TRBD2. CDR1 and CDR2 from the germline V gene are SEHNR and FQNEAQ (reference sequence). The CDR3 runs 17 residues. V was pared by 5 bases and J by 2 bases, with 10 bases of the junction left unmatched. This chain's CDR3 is CASSGRLLAGGQETQYF. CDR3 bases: TGTGCCAGCAGCGGTAGGCTTCTAGCGGGGGGACAAGAGACCCAGTACTTC.

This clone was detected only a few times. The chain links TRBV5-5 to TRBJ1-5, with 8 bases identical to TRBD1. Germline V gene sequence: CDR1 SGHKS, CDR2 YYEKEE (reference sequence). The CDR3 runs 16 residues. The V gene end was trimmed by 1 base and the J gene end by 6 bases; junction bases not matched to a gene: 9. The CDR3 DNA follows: TGTGCCAGCAGCTTGTTAACAGGGGGGTCGGGTCAGCCCCAGCATTTT. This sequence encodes CASSLLTGGSGQPQHF.

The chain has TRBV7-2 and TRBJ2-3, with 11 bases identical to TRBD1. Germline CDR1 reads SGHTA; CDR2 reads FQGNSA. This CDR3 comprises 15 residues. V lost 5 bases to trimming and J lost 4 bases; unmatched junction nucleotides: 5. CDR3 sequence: CASSARDRGSDTQYF. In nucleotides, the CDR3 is TGTGCCAGCAGCGCGAGGGACAGGGGGTCAGATACGCAGTATTTT.

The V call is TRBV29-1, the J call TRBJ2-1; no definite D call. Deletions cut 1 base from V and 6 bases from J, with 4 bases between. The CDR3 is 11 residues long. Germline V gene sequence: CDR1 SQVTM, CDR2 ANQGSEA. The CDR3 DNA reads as TGCAGCGTTGAAGGGCTCAATGAGCAGTTCTTC. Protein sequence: CSVEGLNEQFF.

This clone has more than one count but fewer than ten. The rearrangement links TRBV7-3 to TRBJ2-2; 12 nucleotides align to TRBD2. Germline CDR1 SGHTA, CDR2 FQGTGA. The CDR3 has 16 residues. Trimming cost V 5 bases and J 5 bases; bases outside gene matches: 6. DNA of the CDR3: TGTGCCAGCAGCGCGGAAGGGACTAGCGGGACCGGGGAGCTGTTTTTT. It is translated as CASSAEGTSGTGELFF.

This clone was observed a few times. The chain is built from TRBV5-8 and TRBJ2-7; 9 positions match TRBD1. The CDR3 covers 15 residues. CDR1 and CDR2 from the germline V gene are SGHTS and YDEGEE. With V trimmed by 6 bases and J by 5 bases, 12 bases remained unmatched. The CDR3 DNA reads TGTGCCAGCACCGGGGGACAGGGAGGCATTCACGAGCAGTACTTC. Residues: CASTGGQGGIHEQYF.

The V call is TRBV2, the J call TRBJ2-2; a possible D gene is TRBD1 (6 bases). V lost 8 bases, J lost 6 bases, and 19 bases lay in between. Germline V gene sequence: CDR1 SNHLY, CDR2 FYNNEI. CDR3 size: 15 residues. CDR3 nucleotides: TGTGCCAGCGGCAGTACAGGGTTCGAGTCCGGGGAGCTGTTTTTT. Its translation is CASGSTGFESGELFF.

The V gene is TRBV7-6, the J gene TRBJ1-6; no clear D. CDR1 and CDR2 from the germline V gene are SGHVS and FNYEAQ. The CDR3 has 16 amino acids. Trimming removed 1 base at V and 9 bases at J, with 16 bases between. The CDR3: CASSLGAAGLSSPLHF. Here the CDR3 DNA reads TGTGCCAGCAGCTTAGGGGCAGCGGGGTTGTCTTCACCCCTCCACTTT.

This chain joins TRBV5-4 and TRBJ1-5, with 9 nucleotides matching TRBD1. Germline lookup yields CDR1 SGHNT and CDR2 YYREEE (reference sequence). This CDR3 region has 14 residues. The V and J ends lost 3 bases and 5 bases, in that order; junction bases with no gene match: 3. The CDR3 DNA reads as TGTGCCAGCAGCTACGACAGGGGGGATCAGCCCCAGCATTTT. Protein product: CASSYDRGDQPQHF.

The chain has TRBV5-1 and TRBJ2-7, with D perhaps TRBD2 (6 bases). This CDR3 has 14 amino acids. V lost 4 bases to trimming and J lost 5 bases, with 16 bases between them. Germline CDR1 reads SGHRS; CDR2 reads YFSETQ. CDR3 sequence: CASSLAGLAHEQYF. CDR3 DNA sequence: TGCGCCAGCAGCCTCGCGGGGCTAGCTCACGAGCAGTACTTC.

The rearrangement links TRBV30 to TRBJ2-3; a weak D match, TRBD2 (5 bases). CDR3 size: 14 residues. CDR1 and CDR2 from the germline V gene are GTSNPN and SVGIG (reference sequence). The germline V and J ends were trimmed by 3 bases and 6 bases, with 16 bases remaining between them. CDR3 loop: CAWREPSGLDTQYF. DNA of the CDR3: TGTGCCTGGAGGGAGCCCTCGGGGTTGGATACGCAGTATTTT.

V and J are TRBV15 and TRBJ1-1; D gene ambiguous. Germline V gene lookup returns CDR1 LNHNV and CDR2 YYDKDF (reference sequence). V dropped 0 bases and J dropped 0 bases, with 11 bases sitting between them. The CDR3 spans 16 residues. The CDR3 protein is CATSREESPMNTEAFF. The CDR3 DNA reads TGTGCCACCAGCAGAGAGGAGTCCCCGATGAACACTGAAGCTTTCTTT.

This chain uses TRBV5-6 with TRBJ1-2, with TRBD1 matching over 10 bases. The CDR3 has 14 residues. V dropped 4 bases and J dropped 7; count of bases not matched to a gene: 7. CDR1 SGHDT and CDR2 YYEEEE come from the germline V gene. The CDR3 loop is CASSHPGQGSGYTF. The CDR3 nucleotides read TGTGCCAGCAGCCACCCGGGACAGGGGTCTGGCTACACCTTC.

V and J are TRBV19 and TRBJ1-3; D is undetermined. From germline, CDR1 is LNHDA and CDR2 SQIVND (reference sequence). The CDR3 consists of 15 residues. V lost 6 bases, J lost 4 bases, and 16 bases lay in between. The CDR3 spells CASSDAGKRGNTIYF. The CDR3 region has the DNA TGTGCCAGTAGCGACGCGGGGAAGCGCGGAAACACCATATATTTT.

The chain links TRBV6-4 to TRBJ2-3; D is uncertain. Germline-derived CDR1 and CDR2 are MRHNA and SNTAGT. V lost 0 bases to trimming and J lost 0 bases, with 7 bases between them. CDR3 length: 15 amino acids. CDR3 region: CASSDSGRSTDTQYF. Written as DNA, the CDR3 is TGTGCCAGCAGTGACTCAGGCAGGAGCACAGATACGCAGTATTTT.

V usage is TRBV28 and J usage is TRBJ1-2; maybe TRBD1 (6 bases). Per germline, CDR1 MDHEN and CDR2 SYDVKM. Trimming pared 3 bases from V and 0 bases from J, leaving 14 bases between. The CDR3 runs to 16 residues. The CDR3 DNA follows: TGTGCCAGCAGTTTCGGGGGGCAGCTTGCTAACTATGGCTACACCTTC. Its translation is CASSFGGQLANYGYTF.

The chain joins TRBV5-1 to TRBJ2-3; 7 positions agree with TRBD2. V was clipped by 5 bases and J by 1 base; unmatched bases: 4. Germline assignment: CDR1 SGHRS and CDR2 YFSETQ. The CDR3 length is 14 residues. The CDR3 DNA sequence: TGCGCCAGCAGGGCTAGCGGACGCACAGATACGCAGTATTTT. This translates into CASRASGRTDTQYF. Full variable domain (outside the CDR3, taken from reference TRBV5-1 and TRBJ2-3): KAGVTQTPRYLIKTRGQQVTLSCSPISGHRSVSWYQQTPGQGLQFLFEYFSETQRNKGNFPGRFSGRQFSNSRSEMNVSTLELGDSALYLCASRASGRTDTQYFGPGTRLTVL.

CDR3: CASSLSTSGVLVEQFF. The CDR3 bases are TGCGCCAGCAGCCTCTCGACTAGCGGGGTGCTGGTTGAGCAGTTCTTC. The rearrangement joins TRBV5-1 to TRBJ2-1; 11 bases map to TRBD2. Germline loops: CDR1 SGHRS, CDR2 YFSETQ. V shed 4 bases, J shed 9 bases, and the junction held 12 bases outside the gene matches. The CDR3 runs 16 residues.

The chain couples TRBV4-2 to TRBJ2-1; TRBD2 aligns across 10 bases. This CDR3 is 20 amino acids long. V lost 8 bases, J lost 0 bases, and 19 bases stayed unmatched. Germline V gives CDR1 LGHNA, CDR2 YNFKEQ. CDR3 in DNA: TGTGCCAGCGGACCTCCTAGTAGCGGGGGGTTCCCCAGCTCCTACAATGAGCAGTTCTTC. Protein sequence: CASGPPSSGGFPSSYNEQFF.

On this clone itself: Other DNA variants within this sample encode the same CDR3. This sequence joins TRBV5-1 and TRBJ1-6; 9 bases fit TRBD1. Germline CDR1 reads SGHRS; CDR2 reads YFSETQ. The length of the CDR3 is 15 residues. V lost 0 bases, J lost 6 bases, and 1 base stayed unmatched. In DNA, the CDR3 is TGCGCCAGCAGCTTGGAGGACAGGGGTAATTCACCCCTCCACTTT. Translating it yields CASSLEDRGNSPLHF.

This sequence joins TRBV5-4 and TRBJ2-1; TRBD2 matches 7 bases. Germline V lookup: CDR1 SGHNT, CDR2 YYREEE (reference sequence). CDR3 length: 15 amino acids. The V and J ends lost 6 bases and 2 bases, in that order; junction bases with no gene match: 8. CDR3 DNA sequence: TGTGCCAGCACCTCTAGCGGTGGCGCCTACAATGAGCAGTTCTTC. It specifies CASTSSGGAYNEQFF.

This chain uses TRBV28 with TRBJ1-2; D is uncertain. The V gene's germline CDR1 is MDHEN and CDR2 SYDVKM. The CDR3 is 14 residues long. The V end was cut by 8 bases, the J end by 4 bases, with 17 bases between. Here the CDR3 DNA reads TGTGCCAGCTCCTCCGGTGAGGCTCGCTATGGCTACACCTTC. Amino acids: CASSSGEARYGYTF.

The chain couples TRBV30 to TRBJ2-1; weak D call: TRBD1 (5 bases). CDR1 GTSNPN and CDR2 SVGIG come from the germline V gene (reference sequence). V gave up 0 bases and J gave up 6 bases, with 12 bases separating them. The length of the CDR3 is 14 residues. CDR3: CAWSVGSRVNEQFF. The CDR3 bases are TGTGCCTGGAGTGTAGGATCCAGGGTCAATGAGCAGTTCTTC.

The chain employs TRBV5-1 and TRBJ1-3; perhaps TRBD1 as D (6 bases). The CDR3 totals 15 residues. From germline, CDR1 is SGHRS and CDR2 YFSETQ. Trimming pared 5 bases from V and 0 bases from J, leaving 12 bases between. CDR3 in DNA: TGCGCCAGCAGGATGGACAGCTTCTCTGGAAACACCATATATTTT. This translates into CASRMDSFSGNTIYF. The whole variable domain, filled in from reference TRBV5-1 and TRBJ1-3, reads KAGVTQTPRYLIKTRGQQVTLSCSPISGHRSVSWYQQTPGQGLQFLFEYFSETQRNKGNFPGRFSGRQFSNSRSEMNVSTLELGDSALYLCASRMDSFSGNTIYFGEGSWLTVV.